This T cell receptor (beta chain) was sequenced during a study of cytomegalovirus exposure and HLA in healthy donors. In the study overall: The Caucasian-associated ancestry cluster contained roughly four fifths of the approximately 420 genotyped donors.

The study ran its PCR with 60 Vbeta and 13 Jbeta primers. Using immunoSEQ multiplex PCR, the repertoire was profiled, and TCRdb retains in-frame clones only, with some absent. This sample has roughly 100,000 clones; about 81% occur once, and the top ten carry 2.1%. V lost 0 bases to trimming and J lost 10 bases; unmatched junction nucleotides: 8. The CDR3 is 16 amino acids. CDR1 and CDR2 from the germline V gene are SGHRS and YFSETQ. Overall study findings and caveats: The authors listed 150 to 200 TCR beta chains as cytomegalovirus-associated. There were some public TCRs occurring in many donors, but most TCR sequences were rare.

Sampled while nominally healthy, donors likely had unrecorded immune exposures. About this clone: Its antigen is currently unknown.

The sequenced material came from PBMCs. The V gene is TRBV5-1, the J gene TRBJ2-1; 12 bases agree with TRBD2. The TCR was taken from a man aged 30 to 39 in good health and CMV-seronegative. CDR3 in DNA: TGCGCCAGCAGCTTGGCCGGGAGACTAGCGGGAGACGAGCAGTTCTTC. Translated: CASSLAGRLAGDEQFF.